This T cell receptor beta chain was retrieved from a study of shared clonotypes between healthy human individuals. Study-level findings and limits: Sorted-subset sequencing, rarefaction showed, was incomplete despite large depth. Sharing across four donors was highest in naive CD4 (approximately 5%) and lowest in memory CD8 (about 0.4%). Larger richness was generally estimated for naive than memory subsets. Relative to clonotypes present in all four donors, those not shared had lower generation probabilities.

With respect to this clone: Its antigen is not known.

TCRdb's copy holds only in-frame clones and misses some; the assay was immunoSEQ multiplex PCR. The sample records roughly 2.5 million clones, just over 90% being singletons. Germline CDR1 and CDR2: MDHEN and SYDVKM. CDR3 length equals 13 residues. The V gene lost 11 bases and the J gene lost 1 base, with 15 bases spanning the gap. This sequence was found in a man younger than 35 in good health. V gene TRBV28 combines with J gene TRBJ2-7; D possibly uses TRBD1 or TRBD2 (5 bases each). Sequenced material: naive CD4+ T cells sorted from blood. The subset is: CD45RA+ positively selected. The CDR3 loop is CAGAGTGSYEQYF. The CDR3 nucleotides are TGTGCCGGAGCCGGGACGGGTTCCTACGAGCAGTACTTC.